One T cell receptor (beta chain) is described in this entry. This sample was taken from a study of blood T cell repertoires in COVID-19. The wider study: Samples representing acute and convalescent COVID-19 were sourced from the United States, Italy and Spain. PBMCs, B-cell-depleted T cells, or T cells provided the cDNA or gDNA that made up the material.

CDR1 is MNHEY, CDR2 SVGAGI, per germline. V lost 2 bases to trimming and J lost 5 bases; unmatched junction nucleotides: 5. This CDR3 has 15 residues. Under the authors' procedure: Estimates of nucleated cell counts were drawn from the amplification of reference gene primers. Clones were read by immunoSEQ multiplex PCR, and TCRdb kept only the in-frame ones, dropping some. V and J calls and clone size are as listed in that table; D and trimming were resolved from the DNA. The repertoire includes fewer than 300,000 clones, over 80% of them detected once, and around 2.6% sits in the top ten. The sample taken for sequencing was peripheral blood. The rearrangement joins TRBV6-5 to TRBJ2-3; 9 bases are a match to TRBD1. This clonotype was sampled from a woman in her 70s with active or convalescent COVID-19. The CDR3 DNA follows: TGTGCCAGCAGTTACGGGGACAGGGAAGTAGATACGCAGTATTTT. Protein: CASSYGDREVDTQYF.